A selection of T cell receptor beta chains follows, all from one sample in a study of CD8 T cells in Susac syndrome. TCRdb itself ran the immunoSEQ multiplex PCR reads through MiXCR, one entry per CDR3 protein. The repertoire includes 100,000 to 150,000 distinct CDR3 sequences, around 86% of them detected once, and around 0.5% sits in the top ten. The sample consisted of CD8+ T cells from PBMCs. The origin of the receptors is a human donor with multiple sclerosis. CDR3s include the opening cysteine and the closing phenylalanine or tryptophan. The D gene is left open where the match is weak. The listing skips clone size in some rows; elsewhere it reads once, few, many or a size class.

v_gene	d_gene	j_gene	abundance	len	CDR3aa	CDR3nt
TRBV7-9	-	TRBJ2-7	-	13	CASSSPWVDEQYF	TGTGCCAGCAGCTCGCCCTGGGTCGACGAGCAGTACTTC
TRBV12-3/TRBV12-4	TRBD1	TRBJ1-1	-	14	CASSGQGRRTEAFF	TGTGCCAGCAGCGGACAGGGGCGTAGGACTGAAGCTTTCTTT
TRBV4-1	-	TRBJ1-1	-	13	CASSQMGVAEAFF	TGCGCCAGCAGCCAAATGGGAGTCGCTGAAGCTTTCTTT
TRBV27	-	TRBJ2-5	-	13	CASSLRGRETQYF	TGTGCCAGCAGTTTACGGGGCCGGGAGACCCAGTACTTC
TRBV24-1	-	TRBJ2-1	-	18	CVTSDFPLGVNPGNEQFF	TGTGTCACCAGTGATTTTCCCTTGGGAGTCAATCCTGGCAATGAGCAATTCTTC
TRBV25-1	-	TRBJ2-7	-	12	CASSVAAYEQYF	TGTGCCAGCAGTGTGGCTGCCTACGAGCAGTACTTC
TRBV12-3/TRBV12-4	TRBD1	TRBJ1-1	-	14	CASRLTGMNTEAFF	TGTGCCAGCAGACTGACAGGGATGAACACTGAAGCTTTCTTT
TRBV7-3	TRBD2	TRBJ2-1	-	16	CASSPLRTSSYNEQFF	TGTGCCAGCAGCCCACTTCGGACTAGTTCCTACAATGAGCAGTTCTTC
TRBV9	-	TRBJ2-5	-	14	CASSVDGGVETQYF	TGTGCCAGCAGCGTAGATGGCGGGGTGGAGACCCAGTACTTC
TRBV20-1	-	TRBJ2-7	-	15	CSASSPGRTQYEQYF	TGCAGTGCTAGTTCGCCGGGACGGACACAATACGAGCAGTACTTC
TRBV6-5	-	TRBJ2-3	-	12	CASGGASDTQYF	TGTGCCAGCGGGGGGGCCTCAGATACGCAGTATTTT
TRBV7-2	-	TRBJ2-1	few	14	CASSLVGSDNEQFF	TGTGCCAGCAGCTTAGTAGGTTCGGACAATGAGCAGTTCTTC
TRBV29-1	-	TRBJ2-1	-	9	CSVDGEQFF	TGCAGCGTTGATGGAGAGCAGTTCTTC
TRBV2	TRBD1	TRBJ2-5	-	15	CASTHPGQGQETQYF	TGTGCCAGCACCCACCCCGGACAGGGTCAGGAGACCCAGTACTTC
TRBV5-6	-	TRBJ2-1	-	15	CASSLATGPGNEQFF	TGTGCCAGCAGCTTGGCTACAGGGCCCGGTAATGAGCAGTTCTTC
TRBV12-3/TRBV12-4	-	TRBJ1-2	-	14	CASSQQPLFYGYTF	TGTGCCAGCAGTCAACAGCCCCTCTTCTATGGCTACACCTTC
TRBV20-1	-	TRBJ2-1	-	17	CSATSGVAALSYNEQFF	TGCAGTGCTACTTCGGGTGTGGCGGCGCTATCCTACAATGAGCAGTTCTTC
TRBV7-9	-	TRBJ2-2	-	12	CASSLRLGELFF	TGTGCCAGCAGCTTAAGATTGGGGGAGCTGTTTTTT
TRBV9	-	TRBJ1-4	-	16	CASSAPGGTTNEKLFF	TGTGCCAGCAGCGCCCCCGGAGGAACAACTAATGAAAAACTGTTTTTT
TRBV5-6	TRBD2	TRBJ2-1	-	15	CASSLIAGGYNEQFF	TGTGCCAGCAGCTTGATAGCGGGGGGTTACAATGAGCAGTTCTTC
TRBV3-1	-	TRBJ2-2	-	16	CASSQERDKNTGELFF	TGTGCCAGCAGCCAGGAAAGGGACAAGAACACCGGGGAGCTGTTTTTT
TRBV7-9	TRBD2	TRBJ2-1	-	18	CASSPLPGEGITYNEQFF	TGTGCCAGCAGCCCGTTACCGGGGGAGGGTATCACCTACAATGAGCAGTTCTTC
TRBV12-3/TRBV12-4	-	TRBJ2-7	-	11	CASSLYDEQYF	TGTGCCAGCAGTTTATACGACGAGCAGTACTTC
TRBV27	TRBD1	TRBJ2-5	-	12	CASRTGKETQYF	TGTGCCAGCAGGACAGGGAAAGAGACCCAGTACTTC
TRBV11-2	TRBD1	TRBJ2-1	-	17	CASSDPTGGILFDEQFF	TGTGCCAGCAGCGACCCTACAGGGGGAATTCTTTTCGATGAGCAGTTCTTC
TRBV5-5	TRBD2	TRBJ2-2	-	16	CASSHSGLADTGELFF	TGTGCCAGCAGCCATTCGGGACTAGCGGACACCGGGGAGCTGTTTTTT
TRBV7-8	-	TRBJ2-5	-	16	CASSLDEGDFKETQYF	TGTGCCAGCAGCTTAGATGAGGGGGACTTCAAAGAGACCCAGTACTTC
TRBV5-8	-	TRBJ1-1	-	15	CASSRRTGPNTEAFF	TGTGCCAGCAGCCGACGAACAGGGCCAAACACTGAAGCTTTCTTT
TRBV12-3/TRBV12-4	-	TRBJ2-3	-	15	CASSWGGEDTDTQYF	TGTGCCAGCAGTTGGGGCGGGGAGGACACAGATACGCAGTATTTT
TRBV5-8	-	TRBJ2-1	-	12	CASSLPDFEQFF	TGTGCCAGCAGTTTACCAGACTTTGAGCAGTTCTTC
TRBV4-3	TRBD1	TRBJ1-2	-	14	CASSLARQGYGYTF	TGCGCCAGCAGCCTAGCCAGACAGGGCTATGGCTACACCTTC
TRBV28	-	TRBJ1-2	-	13	CASSSWTDYGYTF	TGTGCCAGCAGTTCTTGGACAGACTATGGCTACACCTTC
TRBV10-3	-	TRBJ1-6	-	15	CAISEPSTRETPLHF	TGTGCCATCAGTGAGCCCTCGACCAGAGAAACACCCCTCCACTTT
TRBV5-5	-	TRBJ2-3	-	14	CASRRADRTDTQYF	TGTGCCAGCAGGCGAGCCGACAGGACAGATACGCAGTATTTT
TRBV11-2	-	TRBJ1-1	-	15	CASSVSGTVNTEAFF	TGTGCCAGCAGCGTCTCCGGGACGGTGAACACTGAAGCTTTCTTT
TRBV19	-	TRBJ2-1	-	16	CASSPLTRATYNEQFF	TGTGCCAGTAGTCCCTTGACTAGAGCAACATACAATGAGCAGTTCTTC
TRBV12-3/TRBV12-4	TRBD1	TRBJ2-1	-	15	CASSFRQGVYNEQFF	TGTGCCAGCAGTTTTCGACAGGGGGTGTACAATGAGCAGTTCTTC
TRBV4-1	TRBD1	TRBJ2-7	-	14	CASSQGTGYYEQYF	TGCGCCAGCAGCCAAGGGACAGGGTACTACGAGCAGTACTTC
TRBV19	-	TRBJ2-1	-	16	CASSIVSGDYYNEQFF	TGTGCCAGTAGTATCGTTTCAGGCGACTATTACAATGAGCAGTTCTTC
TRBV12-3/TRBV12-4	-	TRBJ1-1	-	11	CASTHAAEAFF	TGTGCCAGCACCCATGCGGCTGAAGCTTTCTTT
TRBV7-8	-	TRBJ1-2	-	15	CASSLFPQANYGYTF	TGTGCCAGCAGCTTGTTCCCACAGGCTAACTATGGCTACACCTTC
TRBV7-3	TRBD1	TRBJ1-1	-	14	CASSLGTGFPEAFF	TGTGCCAGCAGCTTAGGGACAGGGTTCCCTGAAGCTTTCTTT
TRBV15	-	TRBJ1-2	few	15	CATRPTQGTSYGYTF	TGTGCCACCAGGCCTACCCAAGGGACGTCCTATGGCTACACCTTC
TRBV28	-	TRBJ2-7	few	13	CASSSPTVYEQYF	TGTGCCAGCAGTTCCCCGACGGTTTACGAGCAGTACTTC
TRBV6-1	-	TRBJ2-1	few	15	CASSPGTGTYNEQFF	TGTGCCAGCAGCCCCGGGACGGGGACCTACAATGAGCAGTTCTTC
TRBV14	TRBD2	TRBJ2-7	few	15	CASSSRTSEYYEQYF	TGTGCCAGCAGCTCCCGGACTAGCGAGTACTACGAGCAGTACTTC
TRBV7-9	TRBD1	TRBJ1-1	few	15	CASSVYRGASTEAFF	TGTGCCAGCAGCGTATACAGGGGAGCAAGCACTGAAGCTTTCTTT